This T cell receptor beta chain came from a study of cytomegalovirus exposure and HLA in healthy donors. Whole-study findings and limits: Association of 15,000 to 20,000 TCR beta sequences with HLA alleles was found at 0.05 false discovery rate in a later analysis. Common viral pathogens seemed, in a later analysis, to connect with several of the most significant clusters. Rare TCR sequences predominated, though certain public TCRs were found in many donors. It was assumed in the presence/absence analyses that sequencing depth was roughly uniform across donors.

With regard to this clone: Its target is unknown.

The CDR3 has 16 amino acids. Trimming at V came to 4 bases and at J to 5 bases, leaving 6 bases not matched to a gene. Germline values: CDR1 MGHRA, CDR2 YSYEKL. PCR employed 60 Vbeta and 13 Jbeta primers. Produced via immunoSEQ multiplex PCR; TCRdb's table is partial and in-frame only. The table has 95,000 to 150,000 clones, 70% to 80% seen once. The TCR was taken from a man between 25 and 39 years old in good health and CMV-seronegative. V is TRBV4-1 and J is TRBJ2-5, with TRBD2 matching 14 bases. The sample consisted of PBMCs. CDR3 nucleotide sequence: TGCGCCAGCAGCCTTCCGACTAGCGGGAGGGAGGAGACCCAGTACTTC. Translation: CASSLPTSGREETQYF.